There are many counts of the clone carrying this T cell receptor (beta chain). The sample originates from a study of blood T cells in healthy people across ages. CDR1 SGHRS and CDR2 YFSETQ come from the germline V gene. CDR3 length: 13 residues. The junction had 4 bases not matched to a gene; V was cut back by 0 bases and J by 13 bases. A sample-barcoded 5' primer and a J-beta primer mix were used in a second PCR of roughly 7 to 11 cycles. TCRdb re-called the 5' RACE reads with MiXCR, one entry per CDR3 protein. The sample holds hundreds of thousands of distinct CDR3 sequences; 32% are singletons and the top ten take 15%.

This TCR came from a woman of 80 years or more in good health. This chain uses TRBV5-1 with TRBJ2-6; 7 bases are a match to TRBD1. Sequencing was done on a sample of blood. The CDR3 sequence: CASSLGQGDVLTF. Here the CDR3 DNA reads TGCGCCAGCAGCTTGGGACAGGGAGATGTCCTGACTTTC.